This T cell receptor (beta chain) was observed in a study of CD8+ T cells in alopecia areata. Study-wide context: In an open-label trial, patients got 5 to 10 mg tofacitinib twice daily. Patients in the study were on tofacitinib for 6 to 18 months, then off it for 6 months. General study results and limits: Treatment with tofacitinib significantly lowered scalp clonality and reduced expanded CD8+ clones among the top 100.

This clone has a single count. The target antigen is unknown. The CDR3 runs to 13 residues. V was cut by 2 bases and J by 2 bases, with 6 bases left in between. CDR1 is KGHSH and CDR2 is LQKENI in the germline V gene. RNA, once extracted, was reverse transcribed into cDNA for use as the sequencing template. Data came from immunoSEQ multiplex PCR; TCRdb stores just in-frame clones and leaves some out. This table has 110,000 or so clones, less than 70% appearing once. The treatment denotes: oral pan-JAK inhibitor, 5-10 mg twice daily. J is TRBJ2-5 and V is TRBV18, with no clear D. Sequencing was performed on CD4+ T cells sorted from blood, taken at week 24, from a patient treated with tofacitinib. The sequence derives from a human donor with alopecia areata. CDR3 coding DNA: TGTGCCAGCTCACCAGGGATTCAAGAGACCCAGTACTTC. Encoded protein: CASSPGIQETQYF.